Shown below are 9 T cell receptor beta chains from a single sample sequenced in a study of blood T cell repertoires in COVID-19. TCRdb's copy holds only in-frame clones and misses some; the assay was immunoSEQ multiplex PCR. The sample shows about 95,000 clones, around nine tenths of them seen only once. The specimen sequenced was peripheral blood. All receptors come from a woman aged 50 to 65 in a cohort sampled during active COVID-19.

This clone was counted once. The chain carries TRBV6-5 and TRBJ2-7, with D perhaps TRBD1 (6 bases). This CDR3 has 14 amino acids. From germline, CDR1 is MNHEY and CDR2 SVGAGI. Trimming removed 6 bases at V and 2 bases at J, with 14 bases between. The CDR3 nucleotides are TGTGCCAGCAGCTACGACACAGGGACCTACGAGCAGTACTTC. It encodes CASSYDTGTYEQYF.

V gene TRBV4-2 combines with J gene TRBJ1-1, with 10 bases lining up with TRBD1. Unmatched junction bases numbered 8, after V lost 0 bases and J lost 4 bases. The CDR3 loop spans 17 amino acids. Germline values: CDR1 LGHNA, CDR2 YNFKEQ. CDR3 loop: CASSQDWGTGVGTEAFF. Here the CDR3 DNA reads TGTGCCAGCAGCCAAGATTGGGGGACAGGGGTGGGCACTGAAGCTTTCTTT.

This chain joins TRBV11-2 and TRBJ2-1, with D unresolved. Trimming stripped 0 bases from V and 10 bases from J, with 7 bases between. This CDR3 region has 12 residues. Per germline, CDR1 SGHAT and CDR2 FQNNGV. CDR3 in DNA: TGTGCCAGCAGCTTAGAAATCGGGGAGCAGTTCTTC. This gives the protein CASSLEIGEQFF.

The chain joins TRBV18 to TRBJ1-1; D is unclear. This CDR3 has 15 amino acids. V was clipped by 0 bases and J by 11 bases, with 19 bases between them. Germline CDR1 is KGHSH and CDR2 is LQKENI. CDR3 sequence (DNA): TGTGCCAGCTCACCACCCTACGGGGATGGTCTCGGGGCTTTCTTT. Translating it yields CASSPPYGDGLGAFF.

The chain combines TRBV28 with TRBJ2-7, with D possibly matching TRBD1 (6 bases). Trimming pared 5 bases from V and 0 bases from J, leaving 11 bases between. Germline V gives CDR1 MDHEN, CDR2 SYDVKM. The CDR3 contains 14 residues. DNA for the CDR3: TGTGCCAGCAGTCAACAGGGTACCTCCTACGAGCAGTACTTC. Translating gives CASSQQGTSYEQYF.

This chain connects TRBV18 to TRBJ2-7; 8 bases align to TRBD1. V lost 4 bases, J lost 3 bases, and 8 bases stayed unmatched. The CDR3 has 15 amino acids. In germline, CDR1 is KGHSH, CDR2 LQKENI. The CDR3 here is CASSLQGDGVYEQYF. For the CDR3, the DNA is TGTGCCAGCTCACTACAGGGGGACGGGGTCTACGAGCAGTACTTC.

J is TRBJ2-1 and V is TRBV28, with 10 positions matching TRBD1. From germline, CDR1 is MDHEN and CDR2 SYDVKM. V lost 5 bases and J lost 7; bases outside the gene matches: 11. The CDR3 runs 16 residues. The CDR3 loop reads CASSIMGQGKRNEQFF. CDR3 DNA sequence: TGTGCCAGCAGTATAATGGGACAGGGGAAAAGGAATGAGCAGTTCTTC.

This sequence joins TRBV30 and TRBJ1-2, with 7 bases fitting TRBD1. This CDR3 is 13 amino acids long. The V and J ends lost 4 bases and 3 bases, in that order; junction bases with no gene match: 5. Germline CDR1 and CDR2: GTSNPN and SVGIG (reference sequence). The CDR3 reads CAWTLTGDYGYTF. As DNA, the CDR3 is TGTGCCTGGACTCTTACAGGGGACTATGGCTACACCTTC.

The V gene is TRBV5-4, the J gene TRBJ1-1, with D maybe TRBD1 (5 bases). This CDR3 region has 16 residues. V lost 0 bases and J 0 bases, leaving 12 bases between the germline ends. Per the germline V gene, CDR1 is SGHNT and CDR2 is YYREEE (reference sequence). CDR3 amino acids: CASSLDLTAMNTEAFF. CDR3 DNA sequence: TGTGCCAGCAGCTTGGATTTGACAGCCATGAACACTGAAGCTTTCTTT.